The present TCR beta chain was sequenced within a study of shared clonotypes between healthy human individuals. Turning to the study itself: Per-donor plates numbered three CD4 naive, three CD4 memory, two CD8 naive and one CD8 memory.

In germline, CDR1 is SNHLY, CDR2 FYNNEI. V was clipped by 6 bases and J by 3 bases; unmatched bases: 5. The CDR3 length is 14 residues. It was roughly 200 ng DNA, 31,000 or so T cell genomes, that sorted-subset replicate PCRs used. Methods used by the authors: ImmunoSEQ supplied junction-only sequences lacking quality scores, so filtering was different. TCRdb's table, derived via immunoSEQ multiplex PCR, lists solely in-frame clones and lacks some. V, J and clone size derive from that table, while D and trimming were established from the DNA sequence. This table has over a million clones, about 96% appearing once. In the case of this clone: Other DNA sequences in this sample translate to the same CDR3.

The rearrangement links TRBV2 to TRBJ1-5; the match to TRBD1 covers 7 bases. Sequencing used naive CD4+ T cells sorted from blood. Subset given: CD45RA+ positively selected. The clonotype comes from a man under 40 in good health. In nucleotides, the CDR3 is TGTGCCAGCAGAGACGACAGGGTCAATCAGCCCCAGCATTTT. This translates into CASRDDRVNQPQHF.